These 18 T cell receptor beta chains share one sample of origin, sequenced in a study of blood T cells in healthy people across ages. With a J-beta primer mix and a sample-barcoded 5' primer, a second PCR ran about 7 to 12 cycles. A single record per CDR3 protein comes from TCRdb applying MiXCR to the 5' RACE reads. The sample carries hundreds of thousands of distinct CDR3 sequences, roughly 21% recorded once. The sample taken for sequencing was blood. Source of these receptors: a man between 65 and 85 years old in good health.

This clonotype has just a few counts. The gene calls are TRBV6-2 or TRBV6-3 and TRBJ2-2; maybe TRBD1 (6 bases). V was shortened by 4 bases and J by 1 base, with 10 bases between the two germline ends. This CDR3 is 15 amino acids long. Germline-derived CDR1 and CDR2 are MNHEY and SVGEGT. The CDR3 sequence is CASSSLDRNTGELFF. CDR3 coding DNA: TGTGCCAGCAGTTCCCTGGACAGGAACACCGGGGAGCTGTTTTTT.

This clonotype was detected a few times. The rearrangement uses TRBV10-3 and TRBJ2-5; 8 positions match TRBD2. The end of the DNA is better explained by TRBJ2-7, so the J call may be wrong. CDR1 is ENHRY and CDR2 is SYGVKD in the germline V gene. This CDR3 comprises 17 residues. The CDR3 sequence: CAISSAPGGLVSHEQYF. The CDR3 DNA is TGTGCCATCAGTTCGGCCCCCGGGGGACTAGTTTCCCACGAGCAGTACTTC.

The chain couples TRBV20-1 to TRBJ2-5, with D unresolved. The tail of the sequence fits TRBJ2-7 better, so the J call may be wrong. Germline V CDR1 and CDR2: DFQATT, SNEGSKA (reference sequence). CDR3 length: 12 residues. This CDR3 is CSASRTTYEQYF. The DNA for the CDR3 is TGCAGTGCTAGCCGGACCACCTACGAGCAGTACTTC.

The J gene is TRBJ1-1, the V gene TRBV2, with D perhaps matching TRBD1 (6 bases). The CDR3 is 14 amino acids. The V gene lost 4 bases and the J gene lost 1 base, with 10 bases spanning the gap. Germline V gives CDR1 SNHLY, CDR2 FYNNEI. CDR3 sequence: CASSAARGNTEAFF. The CDR3 DNA sequence: TGTGCCAGCAGTGCGGCCAGGGGGAACACTGAAGCTTTCTTT.

Comments on this clonotype: One end of the junction is discordant with germline, which a read error may explain. V gene TRBV20-1 combines with J gene TRBJ1-1; possible D gene TRBD1, 5 bases. CDR3 length: 13 residues. Germline V gene lookup returns CDR1 DFQATT and CDR2 SNEGSKA (reference sequence). In DNA, the CDR3 is TGCAGTGCTCCCTCAGGGCTGAACGCTGAAGCTTTCTTT. Translated, it gives CSAPSGLNAEAFF.

The chain joins TRBV7-6 to TRBJ2-7; TRBD2 aligns across 9 bases. CDR1 SGHVS and CDR2 FNYEAQ come from the germline V gene. Unmatched junction bases numbered 10, after V lost 8 bases and J lost 5 bases. The CDR3 totals 14 residues. CDR3 sequence reads: CASSRLASGNEQYF. The CDR3 coding sequence is TGTGCCAGCTCACGGCTAGCTAGCGGGAACGAGCAGTACTTC.

This clonotype has a count of ten or more. The V gene is TRBV20-1, the J gene TRBJ2-5; 8 nucleotides align to TRBD2. The V gene's germline CDR1 is DFQATT and CDR2 SNEGSKA (reference sequence). The CDR3 is 15 amino acids. The trim removed 0 bases at V and 5 bases at J, leaving 8 bases unmatched. CDR3 sequence: CSARDALAAAETQYF. The CDR3 DNA sequence: TGCAGTGCTAGAGATGCACTAGCGGCGGCCGAGACCCAGTACTTC.

The rearrangement joins TRBV4-3 to TRBJ1-3; D gene ambiguous. The CDR3 loop spans 16 amino acids. CDR1 and CDR2 from the germline V gene are LGHNA and YSLEER. Deletions cut 0 bases from V and 0 bases from J, with 9 bases between. The CDR3 loop reads CASSQEPEGSGNTIYF. CDR3 coding DNA: TGCGCCAGCAGCCAAGAACCAGAGGGCTCTGGAAACACCATATATTTT.

The CDR3 sequence: CASSLVGFTGELFF. CDR3 bases: TGTGCCAGCAGTTTAGTCGGGTTCACCGGGGAGCTGTTTTTT. The rearrangement uses TRBV12-3 or TRBV12-4 and TRBJ2-2; D gene ambiguous. V shed 1 base and J shed 4 bases, with 7 bases lying between them. The CDR3 length is 14 residues.

This clonotype was counted only a few times. This rearrangement joins TRBV7-2 to TRBJ2-1, with unresolved D. This CDR3 is 16 amino acids long. The V end was cut by 5 bases, the J end by 0 bases, with 14 bases between. The germline gives CDR1 SGHTA, CDR2 FQGNSA. The CDR3 DNA sequence: TGTGCCAGCAGCCCCTCGTCCTCCTCCTCCTACAATGAGCAGTTCTTC. Amino acid sequence: CASSPSSSSSYNEQFF.

The chain links TRBV5-1 to TRBJ2-3; a weak D match, TRBD2 (5 bases). The CDR3 consists of 16 residues. V was clipped by 0 bases and J by 0 bases, with 11 bases between them. Germline assignment: CDR1 SGHRS and CDR2 YFSETQ. The CDR3 sequence is CASSLVLALSTDTQYF. CDR3 DNA: TGCGCCAGCAGCTTGGTTCTAGCCCTTAGCACAGATACGCAGTATTTT.

This clonotype was seen only a few times. One junction end does not reproduce the germline sequence, and a read error may be involved. The V call is TRBV5-5, the J call TRBJ2-5; D is uncertain. The J call is uncertain, as TRBJ2-1 better fits the DNA end. The CDR3 has 14 amino acids. Germline-derived CDR1 and CDR2 are SGHKS and YYEKEE (reference sequence). DNA of the CDR3: TGTACCAGCAGCCCACTTGGGCCGGTCAATGAGCAGTTCTTC. As protein: CTSSPLGPVNEQFF.

This clonotype was counted a few times. V and J are TRBV27 and TRBJ1-4; D is perhaps TRBD1 (5 bases). The V end lost 8 bases, the J end lost 8 bases, and 18 bases lay between the germline ends. The V gene's germline CDR1 is MNHEY and CDR2 SMNVEV (reference sequence). The CDR3 has 14 residues. CDR3 sequence reads: CASRGGGLGEKLFF. The CDR3, as DNA: TGTGCCAGCCGTGGGGGGGGACTTGGAGAAAAACTGTTTTTT.

Ten or more counts support this clonotype. This sequence joins TRBV7-9 and TRBJ2-5; no clear D. The end of the DNA aligns better with TRBJ2-1, so the J call may be wrong. Germline values: CDR1 SEHNR, CDR2 FQNEAQ (reference sequence). The CDR3 totals 11 residues. As DNA, the CDR3 is TGTGCCAGCAGTCCCGACTCGGAGCAGTTCTTC. This translates into CASSPDSEQFF.

This clonotype was seen only a few times. The chain employs TRBV5-1 and TRBJ1-4, with 9 bases fitting TRBD1. J lost 7 bases, V lost 1 base, and 8 bases had no gene match. Per germline, CDR1 SGHRS and CDR2 YFSETQ. The CDR3 contains 16 residues. The CDR3 loop is CASSLTGQGMSEKLFF. Written as DNA, the CDR3 is TGCGCCAGCAGCTTGACGGGACAGGGTATGAGTGAAAAACTGTTTTTT.

This clonotype was counted many times. This chain links TRBV14 with TRBJ2-5, with no clear D. There are 12 residues in the CDR3. Germline V gene lookup returns CDR1 SGHDN and CDR2 FVKESK. Trimming cost V 4 bases and J 7 bases, with 10 bases left between them. CDR3 protein: CASSPGVGTQYF. The DNA for the CDR3 is TGTGCCAGCAGCCCCGGTGTTGGGACCCAGTACTTC. The complete variable domain, with remaining parts taken from reference TRBV14 and TRBJ2-5, reads EAGVTQFPSHSVIEKGQTVTLRCDPISGHDNLYWYRRVMGKEIKFLLHFVKESKQDESGMPNNRFLAERTGGTYSTLKVQPAELEDSGVYFCASSPGVGTQYFGPGTRLLVL.

This clonotype has just a few counts. CDR3 coding DNA: TGTGCCAGCAGCCACACGGACTTGCGCGCGAACACCGGGGAGCTGTTTTTT. Translated: CASSHTDLRANTGELFF. The chain couples TRBV4-2 to TRBJ2-2, with D perhaps TRBD2 (5 bases). V was clipped by 3 bases and J by 0 bases, with 14 bases between them. CDR1 and CDR2 (germline): LGHNA, YNFKEQ. This CDR3 region has 17 residues.

This clonotype showed up many times. The gene calls are TRBV4-1 and TRBJ1-2, with D possibly TRBD1 on 6 matching bases. The germline CDR1 and CDR2 sequences are MGHRA and YSYEKL. The V end was cut by 0 bases, the J end by 4 bases, with 15 bases between. The CDR3 is made up of 16 amino acids. The CDR3 sequence: CASSQEHREIFYGYTF. CDR3 coding DNA: TGCGCCAGCAGCCAAGAACACAGGGAAATCTTCTATGGCTACACCTTC.